These T cell receptor beta chains were read from a single sample in a study of patients and donors after allogeneic stem cell transplantation. TCRdb reprocessed the RT-PCR reads with MiXCR, giving one entry per CDR3 protein. The data show about a million distinct CDR3 sequences, about a sixth seen once. The specimen sequenced was blood, either unsorted or a sorted T cell fraction (not recorded which). The source is a human donor who was either an allogeneic HSCT recipient or a stem cell or donor lymphocyte infusion donor (not recorded which). It is not recorded whose cells these are; they may come from a transplant donor. CDR3s include the opening cysteine and the closing phenylalanine or tryptophan.

v_call	j_call	cdr3_aa
TRBV28	TRBJ2-7	CASSSPSGYEQYF
TRBV12-3/TRBV12-4	TRBJ1-2	CASSFSGLGYTF
TRBV20-1	TRBJ2-7	CSARDRRQGGYEQYF
TRBV29-1	TRBJ1-2	CSVGGGVLGYTF
TRBV2	TRBJ1-2	CASSEQSLAGYTF
TRBV6-2/TRBV6-3	TRBJ2-2	CASRPRGGLNTGELFF
TRBV12-3/TRBV12-4	TRBJ2-3	CASSPLWVAGFADTQYF
TRBV5-1	TRBJ2-1	CASSLGLASYNEQFF
TRBV7-2	TRBJ2-4	CASSLGHSIQYF
TRBV24-1	TRBJ2-1	CATSDPGLPVLNEQFF
TRBV20-1	TRBJ2-2	CSASGGTYTGELFF
TRBV2	TRBJ1-5	CASSWQGRINQPQHF
TRBV4-3	TRBJ1-5	CASSLALGGNQPQHF
TRBV6-5	TRBJ1-2	CASSYSMWEGYTF
TRBV20-1	TRBJ2-2	CSARVAAGITNTGELFF
TRBV5-1	TRBJ1-5	CASSLGDNMNQPQHF
TRBV6-1	TRBJ1-1	CASPPTGANTEAFF
TRBV7-6	TRBJ2-1	CASSLGIAGGLYNEQFF
TRBV15	TRBJ1-5	CATSAAGVDQPQHF
TRBV4-1	TRBJ1-1	CASSQGGRGGSNTEAFF
TRBV21-1	TRBJ1-5	CASSSRGGADNQPQHF
TRBV24-1	TRBJ2-3	CATSDPGLRDGTQYF
TRBV27	TRBJ1-2	CASSTGQGQYGYTF
TRBV6-5	TRBJ1-1	CASSAGGEAFF
TRBV9	TRBJ1-2	CASSEPSDRGNYGYTF
TRBV7-9	TRBJ2-1	CASSLVRLAGYNEQFF
TRBV4-3	TRBJ2-7	CASSQDHWTDYEQYF
TRBV7-2	TRBJ2-1	CASSFLPPDEQFF
TRBV10-2	TRBJ1-1	CASSEWQGGSTEAFF
TRBV6-1	TRBJ2-7	CARTCLAGATYEQYF
TRBV12-3/TRBV12-4	TRBJ2-2	CASSAETRFHTGELFF
TRBV20-1	TRBJ2-1	CSAITGEQFF
TRBV29-1	TRBJ1-1	CSVEHGVDTEAFF
TRBV9	TRBJ2-5	CASSVGGLAGQETQYF
TRBV14	TRBJ2-1	CASSQDPGGARNEQFF
TRBV4-1	TRBJ2-5	CASSQNHIVGETQYF
TRBV27	TRBJ2-3	CASSPRDISLPDTQYF
TRBV7-6	TRBJ2-2	CASSLGYRGQGGELFF
TRBV7-3	TRBJ2-3	CASSSCPQGLACTDTQYF
TRBV20-1	TRBJ2-3	CSAIAGDITDTQYF
TRBV12-3/TRBV12-4	TRBJ2-7	CATTPDGYEQYF
TRBV4-1	TRBJ2-3	CASSDKPGLATDTQYF